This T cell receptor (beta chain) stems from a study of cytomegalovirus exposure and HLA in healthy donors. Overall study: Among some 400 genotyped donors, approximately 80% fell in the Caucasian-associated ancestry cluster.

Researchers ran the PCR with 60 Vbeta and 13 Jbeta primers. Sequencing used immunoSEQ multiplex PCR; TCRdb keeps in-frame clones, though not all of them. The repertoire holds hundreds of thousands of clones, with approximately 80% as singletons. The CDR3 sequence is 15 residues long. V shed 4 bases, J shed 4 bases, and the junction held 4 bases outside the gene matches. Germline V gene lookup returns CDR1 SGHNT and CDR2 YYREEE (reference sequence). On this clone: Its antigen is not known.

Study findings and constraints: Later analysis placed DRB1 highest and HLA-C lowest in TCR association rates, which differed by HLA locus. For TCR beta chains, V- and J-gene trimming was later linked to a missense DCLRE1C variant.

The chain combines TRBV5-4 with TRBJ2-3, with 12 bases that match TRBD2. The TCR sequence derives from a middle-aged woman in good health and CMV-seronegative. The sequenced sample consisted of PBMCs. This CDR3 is CASSKTSGGADTQYF. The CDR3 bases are TGTGCCAGCAGCAAGACTAGCGGGGGTGCAGATACGCAGTATTTT.